This T cell receptor (beta chain) was identified in a study of cytomegalovirus exposure and HLA in healthy donors. Notes on the study in general: Cytomegalovirus-associated status was assigned to 150 to 200 TCR beta chains.

V lost 1 base, J lost 4 bases, and 4 bases stayed unmatched. Germline V CDR1 and CDR2: SGHNT, YENEEA. This CDR3 spans 16 amino acids. PCR amplification relied on 60 Vbeta primers (plus 13 Jbeta primers). Measured with immunoSEQ multiplex PCR; TCRdb has only the in-frame clones, and not every one. The sample carries 150,000 or so clones, 75% to 80% recorded once. A word on this clone: What it binds is not known.

This clonotype was obtained from a male donor in good health and CMV-seronegative. The V and J genes are TRBV11-3 and TRBJ2-2, with 9 bases that match TRBD2. The sequencing input was PBMCs. DNA of the CDR3: TGTGCCAGCAGCTTAGTGGCGGGAGGGGGCACCGGGGAGCTGTTTTTT. This translates into CASSLVAGGGTGELFF.